Detailed here is one TCR beta chain. The antigen this receptor binds is unknown. No much larger clonotype is one base removed from it; base qualities were not supplied. Library preparation employed 5' RACE. Data came from an Illumina HiSeq 2000. Template switching introduced a universal primer binding site; the final cDNA contained a unique molecular identifier, enabling accurate counting of TCR cDNA molecules. First-strand cDNA for TCR alpha and beta chains was synthesized from specific primers in the conserved constant-segment region. Each cDNA library was double barcoded, with a SMART-Mk sample barcode plus Illumina barcodes, to control for contamination. TruSeq adapter sequences, together with Illumina sample barcodes, were added in two successive PCR steps. TCR alpha and beta cDNA libraries were sequenced on the Illumina HiSeq platform with custom primers. Concerning the study's data processing: MiGEC was used to process raw reads and extract unique molecular identifiers, and MiXCR was used to find CDR3 positions. For each individual, recombination models were inferred using an EM algorithm with the repgenHMM and IGoR tools. Shared clonotypes were analyzed with the tcR package in R, and sharing was normalized by the product of cloneset sizes. To study raw recombination free of thymic and clonal selection effects, out-of-frame nonproductive sequences were analyzed. The public reads were quality trimmed at Q25 with fastp and then assembled into clones with MiXCR by TCRdb, keeping productive beta chains. Each entry merges the rows of one CDR3 protein and shows their most common DNA and genes. In this record, the V and J calls reflect TCRdb's handling and not the investigators' own analysis. This sample holds 500,000 or so distinct CDR3 sequences; roughly an eighth were observed only once. The ten biggest clones cover approximately 1% of the sample.

As encoded in the germline V gene, CDR1 is MNHEY while CDR2 is SVGEGT. V loses 0 bases of germline sequence and J loses 7 bases, and the interval between the two ends is 12 bases. The CDR3 runs 14 amino acids, cysteine and phenylalanine included. CDR3 DNA only is kept here, 42 bases in frame from base 1. Every donor in the study was a healthy Caucasian. The twin cohort consisted of three pairs of female monozygotic twins, all aged 18 to 29 years. CD4+ and CD8+ T cell populations were isolated with positive isolation kits from Invitrogen. The data belong to a study of identical twins (dated by TCRdb to the mid-2010s). Notes on the research overall: TCR alpha and beta repertoires from monozygotic twins, unrelated adults of various ages and cord blood were deep-sequenced to test whether fetal clonotypes persist. Replicate twin experiments were performed at different times using different library preparation protocols to rule out contamination.

Overall results and qualifications from the work: Fewer insertions were carried by abundant cord blood beta clonotypes; a weaker similar trend was observed in young adult naive repertoires, while no such trend was observed in memory repertoires. A weaker excess of twin sharing was found in beta out-of-frame sequences because the signal-to-noise ratio was lowered by fewer shared sequences. In monozygotic twins, recombination models systematically underestimated out-of-frame TCR alpha sharing, but the models matched the sharing seen between unrelated individuals. Compared with coincidental sharing between unrelated individuals, out-of-frame TCR alpha sequences shared between twins had an excess of sequences with low generation probability. Invariant T cells such as MAIT and iNKT could partly confound zero-insertion analyses, though diverse VJ usage argued against this for most clonotypes. Because the same donors could not be followed over many years, the conclusions depended on cross-sectional statistical analysis.

These data are also associated with another study on yellow fever vaccine responses in identical twins. Per the second study: According to the authors, in identical twins the way T cells responded to vaccination appeared partly convergent and partly personalized. The study precisely tracked vaccine-responding T cell clones in identical twins.

The chain is assembled from TRBV6-2 or TRBV6-3 and TRBJ1-2; confidence is insufficient to name the D gene. This sequence originates from a woman aged 18-30 years in good health. Sequencing used CD4+ T cells sorted from blood. The CDR3 protein sequence reads: CASSYSSAGVGYTF. The bases read TGTGCCAGCAGTTACTCGTCTGCGGGAGTTGGCTACACCTTC.